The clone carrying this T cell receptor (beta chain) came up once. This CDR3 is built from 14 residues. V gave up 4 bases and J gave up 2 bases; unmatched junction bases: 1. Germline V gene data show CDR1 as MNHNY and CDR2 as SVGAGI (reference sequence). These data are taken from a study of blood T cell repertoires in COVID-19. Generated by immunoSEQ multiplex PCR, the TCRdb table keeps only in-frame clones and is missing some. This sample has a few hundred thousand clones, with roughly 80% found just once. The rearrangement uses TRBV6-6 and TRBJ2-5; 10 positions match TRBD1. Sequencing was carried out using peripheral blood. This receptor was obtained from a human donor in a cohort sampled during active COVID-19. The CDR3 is CASSSDRGQETQYF. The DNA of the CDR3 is TGTGCCAGCAGTTCGGACAGGGGGCAAGAGACCCAGTACTTC.